The 25 T cell receptor beta chains below were found in one sample sequenced in a study of OX40 agonist ivuxolimab in advanced cancers. Library prep was done by the immunoSEQ multiplex PCR assay. This immuneACCESS table, as held by TCRdb, lists in-frame sequences with V and J called but not all clones. Of the missing ones, under half trace to an unresolved V gene in checked studies; the others have no known cause. In this sample the table shows some 30,000 clones, about four fifths of which occur a single time. About a fifth of the sample rests with the top ten. Sample: CD4+ or CD8+ T cells sorted from blood, taken in a trial of the OX40 agonist ivuxolimab. The receptors stem from an adult with an advanced solid tumor such as melanoma, head and neck, liver or kidney cancer.

V gene TRBV6-5 combines with J gene TRBJ2-5, with TRBD2 as a possible D gene (6 bases). The V end lost 4 bases, the J end lost 1 base, and 13 bases lay between the germline ends. The CDR3 spans 15 residues. Germline CDR1 is MNHEY and CDR2 is SVGAGI. In DNA form, the CDR3 reads TGTGCCAGCAGTTTCACTCTAGCGCCCCAAGAGACCCAGTACTTC. Translated, it gives CASSFTLAPQETQYF.

This clone showed up just once. The CDR3 region is CASSPPVNTEAFF. CDR3 nucleotides: TGTGCCAGCTCACCACCAGTGAACACTGAAGCTTTCTTT. V gene TRBV18 combines with J gene TRBJ1-1; no definite D call. Germline CDR1 and CDR2: KGHSH and LQKENI. This CDR3 is built from 13 residues. Trimming removed 0 bases at V and 0 bases at J, with 2 bases between.

The chain couples TRBV6-5 to TRBJ1-1; D gene ambiguous. CDR1 MNHEY and CDR2 SVGAGI come from the germline V gene. V was cut by 6 bases and J by 3 bases, with 14 bases left in between. This CDR3 spans 14 amino acids. This CDR3 is CASRLQGVYTEAFF. CDR3 DNA sequence: TGTGCCAGCAGACTCCAAGGAGTCTACACTGAAGCTTTCTTT.

The V gene is TRBV29-1, the J gene TRBJ2-7; tentative D call: TRBD2 (6 bases). Germline CDR1 reads SQVTM; CDR2 reads ANQGSEA. Trimming pared 6 bases from V and 7 bases from J, leaving 19 bases between. The CDR3 spans 13 residues. For the CDR3, the DNA is TGCAGCGTGGAGGGCATGATTACGCGGGAGCAGTACTTC. Translating it yields CSVEGMITREQYF.

A remark on this clone: The CDR3 does not end in the conserved phenylalanine or tryptophan, so this is likely a read error. V usage is TRBV9 and J usage is TRBJ2-7, with D uncertain. V lost 0 bases, J lost 6 bases, and 13 bases lay in between. Germline V gives CDR1 SGDLS, CDR2 YYNGEE. The CDR3 contains 14 residues. CDR3 region: CASSVVDTSLEQYL. CDR3 nucleotide sequence: TGTGCCAGCAGCGTAGTAGACACTTCCCTCGAGCAGTACCTC.

This clone was recorded once. The chain has TRBV7-9 and TRBJ2-5; 10 bases are shared with TRBD1. The J call may not be correct, given that the DNA end is closer to TRBJ2-7. This CDR3 comprises 16 residues. CDR1 SEHNR and CDR2 FQNEAQ come from the germline V gene (reference sequence). The CDR3 is CASSPRDRGRSYEQYF. The CDR3 nucleotides are TGTGCCAGCAGCCCAAGGGACAGGGGACGATCCTACGAGCAGTACTTC.

V and J are TRBV7-2 and TRBJ2-5; a possible D gene is TRBD2 (5 bases). Trimming took 4 bases from V and 4 from J, leaving 13 bases between them. The CDR3 consists of 14 residues. Germline assignment: CDR1 SGHTA and CDR2 FQGNSA. The CDR3 spells CASSSGRSGETQYF. The CDR3 nucleotides are TGTGCCAGCAGCTCTGGACGGAGCGGAGAGACCCAGTACTTC.

In this sample, this clone turned up a few times. The genes are TRBV2 and TRBJ2-7; no clear D. The length of the CDR3 is 13 residues. The germline V gene encodes CDR1 SNHLY and CDR2 FYNNEI. The germline V and J ends were trimmed by 8 bases and 1 base, with 12 bases remaining between them. The CDR3 sequence: CASGIMRSYEQYF. The CDR3 DNA follows: TGTGCCAGCGGGATAATGAGGTCCTACGAGCAGTACTTC. Full variable domain (remainder filled in from reference TRBV2 and TRBJ2-7): EPEVTQTPSHQVTQMGQEVILRCVPISNHLYFYWYRQILGQKVEFLVSFYNNEISEKSEIFDDQFSVERPDGSNFTLKIRSTKLEDSAMYFCASGIMRSYEQYFGPGTRLTVT.

This chain links TRBV5-1 with TRBJ1-2; D is undetermined. The length of the CDR3 is 13 residues. Germline lookup yields CDR1 SGHRS and CDR2 YFSETQ. Trimming shortened V by 0 bases and J by 8 bases, and 11 bases separated the two germline ends. The CDR3 sequence: CASSLGVVSGYTF. Written as DNA, the CDR3 is TGCGCCAGCAGCTTGGGGGTAGTAAGCGGCTACACCTTC.

The rearrangement links TRBV11-3 to TRBJ2-3, with TRBD2 matching 13 bases. With V trimmed by 5 bases and J by 7 bases, 3 bases remained unmatched. CDR1 is SGHNT and CDR2 is YENEEA in the germline V gene. This CDR3 comprises 14 residues. The CDR3, as DNA: TGTGCCAGCAGCCCCGGGACTAGCGGGAATACGCAGTATTTT. Residues: CASSPGTSGNTQYF.

The chain links TRBV29-1 to TRBJ2-3; 13 bases line up with TRBD2. This CDR3 has 16 residues. After removal of 3 bases from V and 2 bases from J, the junction contained 5 bases not matched to a gene. CDR1 SQVTM and CDR2 ANQGSEA come from the germline V gene. The CDR3 region has the DNA TGCAGCGTTGAGACTAGCGGGGGGTCTGTCACAGATACGCAGTATTTT. The encoded protein is CSVETSGGSVTDTQYF.

The chain links TRBV7-8 to TRBJ2-7; 7 positions agree with TRBD2. V was clipped by 5 bases and J by 3 bases; unmatched bases: 13. The CDR3 covers 16 residues. From germline, CDR1 is SGHVS and CDR2 FQNEAQ. CDR3 protein: CASSRPGGRGGYEQYF. The CDR3 DNA reads as TGTGCCAGCAGCCGCCCTGGAGGGCGCGGGGGCTACGAGCAGTACTTC. Supplemented by reference TRBV7-8 and TRBJ2-7, the full variable domain reads GAGVSQSPRYKVAKRGQDVALRCDPISGHVSLFWYQQALGQGPEFLTYFQNEAQLDKSGLPSDRFFAERPEGSVSTLKIQRTQQEDSAVYLCASSRPGGRGGYEQYFGPGTRLTVT.

V is TRBV10-3 and J is TRBJ2-1; TRBD2 matches at 9 bases. CDR1 is ENHRY, CDR2 SYGVKD, per germline. The CDR3 consists of 17 residues. Unmatched junction bases numbered 11, after V lost 2 bases and J lost 6 bases. The CDR3 coding sequence is TGTGCCATCAGTGAGGAGTCGCGGCTAGCGGGGCCCAATGAGCAGTTCTTC. Amino acid sequence: CAISEESRLAGPNEQFF.

The chain carries TRBV6-4 and TRBJ1-5; 9 nucleotides align to TRBD1. This CDR3 has 16 residues. The ends lost 4 bases at V and 6 bases at J; junction bases unmatched: 10. Germline loops: CDR1 MRHNA, CDR2 SNTAGT. The CDR3 sequence is CASSGGDREVVQPQHF. DNA for the CDR3: TGTGCCAGCAGTGGGGGGGACAGGGAAGTCGTTCAGCCCCAGCATTTT.

The V and J genes are TRBV11-2 and TRBJ1-6; D is unclear. Trimming left V 5 bases short and J 11 bases short, with 10 bases between. Germline loops: CDR1 SGHAT, CDR2 FQNNGV. The CDR3 is 12 amino acids. The DNA for the CDR3 is TGTGCCAGCAGCCCCCAAGTGGCACCCCTCCACTTT. Translated, it gives CASSPQVAPLHF.

This chain connects TRBV12-5 to TRBJ1-1; D might be TRBD1 (6 bases). CDR1 is LGHNT, CDR2 FRNRAP, per germline. Trimming removed 7 bases from V and 5 bases from J, with 14 bases in between. The CDR3 has 13 amino acids. The CDR3 nucleotides read TGTGCTAGTGCGGGGGCGCAGTATACTGAAGCTTTCTTT. It codes for CASAGAQYTEAFF. Drawing the rest from reference TRBV12-5 and TRBJ1-1, the complete variable domain is DARVTQTPRHKVTEMGQEVTMRCQPILGHNTVFWYRQTMMQGLELLAYFRNRAPLDDSGMPKDRFSAEMPDATLATLKIQPSEPRDSAVYFCASAGAQYTEAFFGQGTRLTVV.

The V gene is TRBV6-5, the J gene TRBJ1-1; 8 bases are shared with TRBD1. CDR3 size: 14 residues. V was pared by 4 bases and J by 1 base, with 2 bases of the junction left unmatched. Germline-derived CDR1 and CDR2 are MNHEY and SVGAGI. CDR3: CASSFGTGNTEAFF. CDR3 bases: TGTGCCAGCAGTTTTGGGACAGGGAACACTGAAGCTTTCTTT.

The chain carries TRBV19 and TRBJ1-2, with D hard to call. This CDR3 contains 15 residues. The V end was cut by 7 bases, the J end by 0 bases, with 15 bases between. Germline V gene sequence: CDR1 LNHDA, CDR2 SQIVND (reference sequence). For the CDR3, the DNA is TGTGCCAGTACCCCATCGGCAATAGCTAACTATGGCTACACCTTC. Translation gives CASTPSAIANYGYTF.

The V call is TRBV15, the J call TRBJ2-5; 8 positions match TRBD2. The CDR3 length is 19 residues. Germline V gives CDR1 LNHNV, CDR2 YYDKDF (reference sequence). Trimming took 0 bases from V and 5 from J; bases not matched to a gene: 17. For the CDR3, the DNA is TGTGCCACCAGCAGAGATGTCTCCCCGACCAGCGGGAGAAGCGAGACCCAGTACTTC. It encodes CATSRDVSPTSGRSETQYF.

The V and J genes are TRBV10-3 and TRBJ2-3, with a tentative D call TRBD2 (6 bases). This CDR3 comprises 14 residues. CDR1 is ENHRY and CDR2 is SYGVKD in the germline V gene. With 2 bases removed from V and 6 bases from J, the gap between germline ends came to 12 bases. The CDR3 nucleotides are TGTGCCATCAGTGAGAGGGGCGGGATGGATACGCAGTATTTT. It yields the protein CAISERGGMDTQYF.

This chain joins TRBV18 and TRBJ1-1; 8 bases line up with TRBD1. Germline CDR1 KGHSH, CDR2 LQKENI. J gave up 1 base and V 0 bases, and 1 base lay outside the gene matches. The CDR3 is made up of 15 amino acids. CDR3 residues: CASSPPDRANTEAFF. DNA for the CDR3: TGTGCCAGCTCACCACCGGACAGGGCGAACACTGAAGCTTTCTTT.

The chain has TRBV7-2 and TRBJ1-1; D may be TRBD1 (5 bases). V was pared by 1 base and J by 11 bases, with 14 bases between. Germline V lookup: CDR1 SGHTA, CDR2 FQGNSA. CDR3 length: 13 amino acids. CDR3 amino acids: CASSLGGGERAFF. The CDR3 bases are TGTGCCAGCAGCTTAGGGGGAGGGGAACGGGCTTTCTTT.

With respect to this clone: One end of the junction is discordant with germline, which a read error may explain. The chain links TRBV7-9 to TRBJ2-5; no clear D gene. There are 11 residues in the CDR3. Germline values: CDR1 SEHNR, CDR2 FQNEAQ (reference sequence). CDR3 sequence (DNA): TGTGCCAGCAGCTTAGTCCGGTCTCAACACTTC. It codes for CASSLVRSQHF.

The genes are TRBV28 and TRBJ1-2; D is possibly TRBD1 (5 bases). Trimming shortened V by 4 bases and J by 8 bases, and 14 bases separated the two germline ends. The germline V gene has CDR1 MDHEN and CDR2 SYDVKM. The length of the CDR3 is 13 residues. CDR3 sequence reads: CASSYRGPGGYTF. CDR3 nucleotides: TGTGCCAGCAGTTATCGGGGCCCGGGAGGCTACACCTTC.

V gene TRBV28 combines with J gene TRBJ1-5; unclear D gene. This CDR3 spans 12 amino acids. Germline values: CDR1 MDHEN, CDR2 SYDVKM. V gave up 6 bases and J gave up 12 bases, with 15 bases separating them. The CDR3, as DNA: TGTGCCAGCAGCAACGCGATAGGGTTCCAGCATTTT. Amino acids: CASSNAIGFQHF.